The text below deals with one TCR beta chain. Data came from immunoSEQ multiplex PCR; TCRdb stores just in-frame clones and leaves some out. The top ten clones hold about 1.6% of a sample with 350,000 to 450,000 clones, around 89% of them seen once. The data are from a study of blood T cell repertoires in COVID-19. Study at large: Nucleic acid was either cDNA or gDNA, and it came from T cells, B-cell-depleted T cells, or PBMCs.

Patients in Seattle were enrolled during active infection, then followed longitudinally. Germline V gene sequence: CDR1 SGHDN, CDR2 FVKESK. The CDR3 is 14 amino acids. The V and J ends lost 5 bases and 4 bases, in that order; junction bases with no gene match: 5. The J gene is TRBJ2-1, the V gene TRBV14, with 7 bases that match TRBD1. This sequence was found in a woman in her thirties or forties with COVID-19, enrolled during active disease. The sample comprised peripheral blood. The CDR3 DNA reads as TGTGCCAGCAGCTCGGGACAGCATTACAATGAGCAGTTCTTC. Its protein product is CASSSGQHYNEQFF.